This T cell receptor (beta chain) was documented in a study of CD8 T cells in ankylosing spondylitis. TCR beta libraries were made by quantitative 5'-RACE with molecular barcodes. TCRdb independently ran MiXCR on the 5' RACE reads; one entry per CDR3 protein. The data show about 150,000 distinct CDR3 sequences, about 32% seen once. This clonotype was seen a few times. The antigen is undetermined. The CDR3 loop spans 12 amino acids. Trimming removed 6 bases from V and 11 bases from J; junction bases left unmatched: 3. Germline assignment: CDR1 MNHEY and CDR2 SVGAGI. Study-level findings and limits: In peripheral blood, disease-linked CD8+ clones occurred at relatively low frequencies. Seven to nine highly homologous variants formed a TCR beta motif that appeared characteristic of ankylosing spondylitis blood.

The sequence came from a male donor with ankylosing spondylitis. V usage is TRBV6-5 and J usage is TRBJ2-7; 14 bases are shared with TRBD2. Sequenced sample: synovial fluid, either unsorted or a sorted T cell fraction (not recorded which). CDR3 sequence: CASSKTSGREYF. Here the CDR3 DNA reads TGTGCCAGCAGCAAGACTAGCGGGAGGGAGTACTTC.